This paragraph reports one T cell receptor (beta chain). Its antigen is not identified. PCR involved 60 Vbeta and 13 Jbeta primers. Data came from immunoSEQ multiplex PCR; TCRdb stores just in-frame clones and leaves some out. The data show under 150,000 clones, roughly 80% seen once. V was shortened by 5 bases and J by 1 base, with 20 bases between the two germline ends. From germline, CDR1 is LNHNV and CDR2 YYDKDF (reference sequence). The CDR3 contains 17 residues. This sample stems from a study of cytomegalovirus exposure and HLA in healthy donors. Study-wide findings and caveats: Reportedly, fewer N-insertions than the 666-donor mean appeared in an Asian-associated ancestry cluster in a later analysis. A later analysis found that most CMV-associated TCR beta chains appeared HLA-restricted.

The chain carries TRBV15 and TRBJ1-1; D is unresolved. The sequencing input was PBMCs. The receptor was derived from a young man in good health and CMV-seronegative. The CDR3 DNA follows: TGTGCCACCAGCCCAAGAGGATTGGTCAGCTGGAACACTGAAGCTTTCTTT. The encoded protein is CATSPRGLVSWNTEAFF.